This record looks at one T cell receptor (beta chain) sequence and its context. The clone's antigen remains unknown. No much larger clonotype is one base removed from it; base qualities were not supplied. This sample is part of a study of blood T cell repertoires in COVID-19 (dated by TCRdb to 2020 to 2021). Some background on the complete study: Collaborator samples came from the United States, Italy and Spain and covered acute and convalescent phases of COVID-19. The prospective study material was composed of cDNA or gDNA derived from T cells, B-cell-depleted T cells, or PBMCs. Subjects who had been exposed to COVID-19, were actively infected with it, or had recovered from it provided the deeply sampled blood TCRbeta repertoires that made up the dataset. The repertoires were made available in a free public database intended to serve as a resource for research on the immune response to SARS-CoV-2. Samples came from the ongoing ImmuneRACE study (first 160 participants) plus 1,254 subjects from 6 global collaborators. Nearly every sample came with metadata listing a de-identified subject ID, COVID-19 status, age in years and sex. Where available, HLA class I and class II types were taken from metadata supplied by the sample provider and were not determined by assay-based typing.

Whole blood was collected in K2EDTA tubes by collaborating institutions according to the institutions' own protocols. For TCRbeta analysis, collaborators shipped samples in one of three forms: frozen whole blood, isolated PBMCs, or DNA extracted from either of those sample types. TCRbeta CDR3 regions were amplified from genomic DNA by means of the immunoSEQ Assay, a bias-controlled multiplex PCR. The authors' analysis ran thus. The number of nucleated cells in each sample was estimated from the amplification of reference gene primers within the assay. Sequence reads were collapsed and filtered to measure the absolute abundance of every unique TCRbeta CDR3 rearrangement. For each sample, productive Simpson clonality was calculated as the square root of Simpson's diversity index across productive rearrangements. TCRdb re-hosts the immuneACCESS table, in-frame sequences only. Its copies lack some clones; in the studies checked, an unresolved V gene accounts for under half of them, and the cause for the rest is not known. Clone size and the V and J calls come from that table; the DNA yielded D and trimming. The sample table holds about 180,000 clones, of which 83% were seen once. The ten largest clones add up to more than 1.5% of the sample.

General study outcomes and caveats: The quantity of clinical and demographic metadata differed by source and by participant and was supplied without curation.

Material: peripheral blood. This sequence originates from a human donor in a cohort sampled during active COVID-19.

At the DNA level, the sequence is TGCAGTGCTAGTGGGGACAGGGTCGAAAAACTGTTTTTT. This sequence encodes CSASGDRVEKLFF. Recombination connected TRBV20-1 to TRBJ1-4; TRBD1 fits 9 bases in the junction. Trimming leaves V shorter by 3 bases and J shorter by 8 bases, with the junction holding 4 bases beyond the gene matches. From cysteine to phenylalanine, the CDR3 is 13 amino acids long. Kept here is only the CDR3 DNA, which spans 39 bases and is read in frame from base 1. For CDR1 and CDR2, the germline V gene (reference sequence) lists DFQATT and SNEGSKA.